This T cell receptor (beta chain) was captured in a study of siplizumab effects on memory and regulatory T cells. This clone has more than one count but fewer than ten. Its target is not known. TCR templates numbering around 110,000 were assayed per sample. Clones were sequenced by immunoSEQ multiplex PCR, and TCRdb holds only the in-frame ones, with some missing. The table has 70,000 to 100,000 clones, roughly 96% seen once. Trimming left V 7 bases short and J 1 base short, with 8 bases between. CDR1 is MNHNS, CDR2 SASEGT, per germline. There are 12 residues in the CDR3. General study results and limits: Siplizumab caused a significant drop in alloreactive sequences traceable to unstimulated CD4+ memory cells.

Sequence data were generated for unstimulated naive, memory, effector memory and TEMRA subsets in three donor pairs. The chain links TRBV6-1 to TRBJ2-7; D is perhaps TRBD1 (6 bases). The clonotype originates from a human donor in good health. Sequencing was performed on naive CD4+ T cells sorted from blood. CDR3 protein: CASMRGSYEQYF. The CDR3 DNA is TGTGCCAGCATGAGGGGGTCCTACGAGCAGTACTTC.